These 29 T cell receptor beta chains share one sample of origin, sequenced in a study of blood T cell repertoires in COVID-19. The method was immunoSEQ multiplex PCR; TCRdb's version includes in-frame clones alone and lacks a portion of them. Here the sample spans 130,000 to 150,000 clones, approximately 90% being singletons. Sequenced material: peripheral blood. The receptor set was obtained from a woman between 50 and 59 years old with active or convalescent COVID-19.

This chain links TRBV9 with TRBJ2-3; no definite D call. The CDR3 extends over 13 amino acids. CDR1 is SGDLS and CDR2 is YYNGEE in the germline V gene. V lost 4 bases, J lost 4 bases, and 10 bases lay in between. CDR3 amino acids: CASSPLVADTQYF. Here the CDR3 DNA reads TGTGCCAGCAGCCCCCTTGTCGCAGATACGCAGTATTTT.

The CDR3 here is CASEAGSSYNEQFF. The CDR3, as DNA: TGTGCCAGCGAGGCAGGGTCCTCCTACAATGAGCAGTTCTTC. The rearrangement joins TRBV6-5 to TRBJ2-1; TRBD1 is a possible D gene (5 bases). The CDR3 covers 14 residues. V shed 8 bases and J shed 0 bases, with 11 bases lying between them. Germline loops: CDR1 MNHEY, CDR2 SVGAGI.

V gene TRBV5-4 combines with J gene TRBJ2-3; the D gene is possibly TRBD2 (6 bases). The CDR3 totals 14 residues. Germline-derived CDR1 and CDR2 are SGHNT and YYREEE (reference sequence). V lost 4 bases and J lost 2, with 11 bases in between. CDR3 amino acids: CASSPRGSTDTQYF. The CDR3, as DNA: TGTGCCAGCAGCCCCCGGGGGTCCACAGATACGCAGTATTTT.

The chain links TRBV19 to TRBJ2-6; a weak D match, TRBD1 (6 bases). Trimming took off 6 bases at V and 2 bases at J, with 11 bases between the two ends. CDR3 length equals 15 residues. Germline CDR1 LNHDA, CDR2 SQIVND (reference sequence). The DNA for the CDR3 is TGTGCCAGTAGCTCACAGGGAACTGGGGCCAACGTCCTGACTTTC. Its protein is CASSSQGTGANVLTF.

Here the CDR3 reads CASSRPSSAGLEAFF. CDR3 sequence (DNA): TGTGCCAGCAGCCGGCCAAGCAGCGCAGGGTTAGAAGCTTTCTTT. The chain employs TRBV7-2 and TRBJ1-1; tentative D call: TRBD1 (5 bases). The CDR3 totals 15 residues. The germline V gene encodes CDR1 SGHTA and CDR2 FQGNSA. Trimming pared 5 bases from V and 8 bases from J, leaving 21 bases between.

The genes are TRBV27 and TRBJ1-5; 10 bases fit TRBD1. The V and J ends lost 5 bases and 10 bases, in that order; junction bases with no gene match: 8. Germline V gives CDR1 MNHEY, CDR2 SMNVEV (reference sequence). The CDR3 spans 14 residues. The CDR3 DNA follows: TGTGCCAGCAGTGTTGGACAGGGGGGCTATCCCCAGCATTTT. Its protein is CASSVGQGGYPQHF.

The V call is TRBV7-2, the J call TRBJ2-5; 9 bases map to TRBD2. This CDR3 spans 15 amino acids. After removal of 4 bases from V and 3 bases from J, the junction contained 6 bases not matched to a gene. Germline-derived CDR1 and CDR2 are SGHTA and FQGNSA. CDR3 sequence (DNA): TGTGCCAGCAGCTCTAGCGGGGCTAAGGAAGAGACCCAGTACTTC. Its protein product is CASSSSGAKEETQYF.

The chain combines TRBV5-4 with TRBJ1-4, with 9 bases lining up with TRBD1. The CDR3 has 15 amino acids. V trimming: 4 bases; J trimming: 7 bases; junction bases outside the gene matches: 8. Germline V CDR1 and CDR2: SGHNT, YYREEE (reference sequence). CDR3 sequence reads: CASSTRQGGREKLFF. In DNA, the CDR3 is TGTGCCAGCAGCACCAGACAGGGGGGTCGTGAAAAACTGTTTTTT.

The gene calls are TRBV10-1 and TRBJ1-4, with a weak D call TRBD1 (5 bases). This CDR3 comprises 19 residues. The V and J ends lost 6 bases and 4 bases respectively, with 27 bases between them. Looked up from germline, CDR1 is WNHNN and CDR2 is SYGVQD (reference sequence). CDR3 sequence (DNA): TGCGCCAGCAGCTGGTCCGCAAGGATACAGGTTTCTTATAATGAAAAACTGTTTTTT. Translating gives CASSWSARIQVSYNEKLFF.

This rearrangement joins TRBV4-1 to TRBJ2-1; 10 nucleotides line up with TRBD2. The V and J ends lost 7 bases and 6 bases, in that order; junction bases with no gene match: 12. The CDR3 length is 16 residues. CDR1 MGHRA and CDR2 YSYEKL come from the germline V gene. Here the CDR3 reads CASNSGLAASFNEQFF. CDR3 bases: TGCGCCAGCAACTCAGGACTAGCGGCTTCTTTCAATGAGCAGTTCTTC.

This chain joins TRBV7-9 and TRBJ2-2; TRBD2 agrees at 11 bases. The CDR3 length is 16 residues. Germline V gene data show CDR1 as SEHNR and CDR2 as FQNEAQ (reference sequence). The trim removed 0 bases at V and 5 bases at J, leaving 2 bases unmatched. This chain's CDR3 is CASSLAASGRTGELFF. The CDR3 coding sequence is TGTGCCAGCAGCTTAGCGGCTAGCGGGAGGACCGGGGAGCTGTTTTTT.

The chain is built from TRBV9 and TRBJ2-1, with 9 nucleotides matching TRBD1. The CDR3 consists of 15 residues. CDR1 and CDR2 (germline): SGDLS, YYNGEE. The V and J ends lost 2 bases and 6 bases, in that order; junction bases with no gene match: 6. In DNA, the CDR3 is TGTGCCAGCAGCGTTGATCGGACAGGGGCCAATGAGCAGTTCTTC. This gives the protein CASSVDRTGANEQFF. Full variable domain (missing parts from reference TRBV9 and TRBJ2-1): DSGVTQTPKHLITATGQRVTLRCSPRSGDLSVYWYQQSLDQGLQFLIQYYNGEERAKGNILERFSAQQFPDLHSELNLSSLELGDSALYFCASSVDRTGANEQFFGPGTRLTVL.

The chain is built from TRBV9 and TRBJ1-2, with 7 bases aligning to TRBD1. V lost 4 bases, J lost 0 bases, and 6 bases stayed unmatched. The CDR3 consists of 15 residues. Germline V gene sequence: CDR1 SGDLS, CDR2 YYNGEE. The CDR3 DNA follows: TGTGCCAGCAGCACCAGGACAGGAACTAACTATGGCTACACCTTC. Translation: CASSTRTGTNYGYTF.

This chain uses TRBV7-8 with TRBJ1-2, with D unresolved. Germline loops: CDR1 SGHVS, CDR2 FQNEAQ. Trimming cost V 5 bases and J 10 bases, with 11 bases left between them. The length of the CDR3 is 11 residues. The CDR3 reads CASSAGEFYTF. The CDR3 DNA follows: TGTGCCAGCAGCGCTGGGGAGTTCTACACCTTC.

The rearrangement links TRBV4-2 to TRBJ2-3, with a possible D match to TRBD2 (6 bases). Germline values: CDR1 LGHNA, CDR2 YNFKEQ. The length of the CDR3 is 18 residues. V lost 0 bases and J 2 bases, leaving 18 bases between the germline ends. This chain's CDR3 is CASSQDVRGGTFTDTQYF. DNA for the CDR3: TGTGCCAGCAGCCAAGATGTTCGTGGCGGGACCTTCACAGATACGCAGTATTTT.

The chain couples TRBV5-1 to TRBJ2-2; D unclear. The CDR3 has 14 amino acids. In germline, CDR1 is SGHRS, CDR2 YFSETQ. Trimming removed 0 bases from V and 4 bases from J, with 7 bases in between. The CDR3 nucleotides read TGCGCCAGCAGCTTGGGACGAGGCACCGGGGAGCTGTTTTTT. Translated, it gives CASSLGRGTGELFF.

This sequence joins TRBV9 and TRBJ1-1; the match to TRBD1 covers 9 bases. Germline V lookup: CDR1 SGDLS, CDR2 YYNGEE. The CDR3 is 16 amino acids. V was clipped by 3 bases and J by 0 bases; unmatched bases: 6. The chain's CDR3 is CASSAGQGLLNTEAFF. The DNA of the CDR3 is TGTGCCAGCAGCGCGGGACAGGGACTTCTGAACACTGAAGCTTTCTTT.

The chain recombines TRBV10-2 with TRBJ1-1, with D unresolved. This CDR3 contains 14 residues. The germline V and J ends were trimmed by 2 bases and 8 bases, with 15 bases remaining between them. Germline loops: CDR1 WSHSY, CDR2 SAAADI. DNA for the CDR3: TGCGCCAGCAGTGAGGCGGGTTTGGGTGACGAAGCTTTCTTT. Residues: CASSEAGLGDEAFF.

V gene TRBV6-6 combines with J gene TRBJ1-1, with 7 bases identical to TRBD1. The CDR3 length is 12 residues. Germline CDR1 reads MNHNY; CDR2 reads SVGAGI (reference sequence). J was trimmed by 10 bases and V by 6 bases; bases with no gene match: 8. The CDR3 DNA follows: TGTGCCAGCAGCCTCGGACAGGTCAGAGCTTTCTTT. It encodes CASSLGQVRAFF.

The rearrangement links TRBV5-1 to TRBJ1-2; no clear D. The CDR3 spans 13 residues. V was shortened by 4 bases and J by 8 bases, with 15 bases between the two germline ends. Germline V gives CDR1 SGHRS, CDR2 YFSETQ. The CDR3 sequence is CASSESGNRGYTF. The CDR3, as DNA: TGCGCCAGCAGCGAATCCGGGAATCGCGGCTACACCTTC. Together with reference TRBV5-1 and TRBJ1-2, the CDR3 gives the full variable domain: KAGVTQTPRYLIKTRGQQVTLSCSPISGHRSVSWYQQTPGQGLQFLFEYFSETQRNKGNFPGRFSGRQFSNSRSEMNVSTLELGDSALYLCASSESGNRGYTFGSGTRLTVV.

The J gene is TRBJ1-1, the V gene TRBV7-3; D ambiguous. Germline-derived CDR1 and CDR2 are SGHTA and FQGTGA. This CDR3 has 16 amino acids. V lost 6 bases, J lost 1 base, and 18 bases lay in between. CDR3 in amino acids: CASRLDVGRGNTEAFF. CDR3 sequence (DNA): TGTGCCAGCAGATTAGATGTAGGGAGAGGGAACACTGAAGCTTTCTTT.

The genes are TRBV18 and TRBJ1-1; 9 positions agree with TRBD1. CDR1 KGHSH and CDR2 LQKENI come from the germline V gene. The CDR3 totals 13 residues. The V segment lost 5 bases and the J segment 6 bases; nucleotides outside the gene matches: 4. The CDR3 protein is CASSADRGSEAFF. For the CDR3, the DNA is TGTGCCAGCTCAGCAGACAGGGGGTCTGAAGCTTTCTTT.

The chain couples TRBV5-5 to TRBJ2-2, with D hard to call. The CDR3 runs to 15 residues. The V gene lost 2 bases and the J gene lost 6 bases, with 14 bases spanning the gap. Germline V gene data show CDR1 as SGHKS and CDR2 as YYEKEE (reference sequence). The CDR3 loop is CASSFGPPGAGELFF. Here the CDR3 DNA reads TGTGCCAGCAGCTTTGGCCCCCCGGGTGCCGGGGAGCTGTTTTTT.

This clone was seen only a few times. DNA of the CDR3: TGTGCCAGCAGTGAGGTGGGGGGTCCCACAGATACGCAGTATTTT. This translates into CASSEVGGPTDTQYF. The rearrangement links TRBV6-1 to TRBJ2-3, with D maybe TRBD2 (6 bases). Trimming left V 3 bases short and J 2 bases short, with 12 bases between. Germline V gives CDR1 MNHNS, CDR2 SASEGT. This CDR3 has 15 residues.

The chain has TRBV6-5 and TRBJ2-7, with 9 nucleotides matching TRBD1. The germline V gene encodes CDR1 MNHEY and CDR2 SVGAGI. V was clipped by 6 bases and J by 6 bases; unmatched bases: 12. The CDR3 has 15 amino acids. CDR3 DNA: TGTGCCAGCAGCTTTGGACAGGGGTTCCGGTTCGAGCAGTACTTC. It codes for CASSFGQGFRFEQYF.

The chain couples TRBV3-1 (or the pseudogene TRBV3-2) to TRBJ1-1; unclear D gene. The CDR3 consists of 15 residues. Between the trimmed V and J ends, which lost 4 bases and 5 bases, there was a span of 17 bases. CDR1 LGHDT and CDR2 YNNKEL come from the germline V gene (reference sequence). The CDR3: CASSPRPLSGTEAFF. CDR3 bases: TGTGCCAGCAGCCCCCGACCTCTCTCGGGGACTGAAGCTTTCTTT.

The chain joins TRBV28 to TRBJ2-7; a weak D match, TRBD1 (6 bases). V was shortened by 5 bases and J by 2 bases, with 13 bases between the two germline ends. Germline assignment: CDR1 MDHEN and CDR2 SYDVKM. This CDR3 has 14 residues. CDR3 region: CASSNRGGAYEQYF. CDR3 nucleotide sequence: TGTGCCAGCAGTAACAGAGGGGGAGCCTACGAGCAGTACTTC.

V and J are TRBV7-2 and TRBJ2-3; the match to TRBD2 covers 12 bases. The germline gives CDR1 SGHTA, CDR2 FQGNSA. The V segment lost 5 bases and the J segment 0 bases; nucleotides outside the gene matches: 6. There are 17 residues in the CDR3. The CDR3 sequence: CASSPGLAGTSTDTQYF. As DNA, the CDR3 is TGTGCCAGCAGCCCTGGACTAGCGGGGACCAGCACAGATACGCAGTATTTT.

The V and J genes are TRBV2 and TRBJ1-1, with D possibly TRBD1 on 6 matching bases. Per the germline V gene, CDR1 is SNHLY and CDR2 is FYNNEI. Between the trimmed V and J ends, which lost 5 bases and 4 bases, there was a span of 11 bases. This CDR3 has 13 amino acids. CDR3 DNA: TGTGCCAGCAGTATTGGGGGCCTCACTGAAGCTTTCTTT. Translation: CASSIGGLTEAFF.